The rows below give T cell receptor beta chains drawn from one sample of a study of cytomegalovirus exposure and HLA in healthy donors. Sequencing used immunoSEQ multiplex PCR; TCRdb keeps in-frame clones, though not all of them. The table lists some 89,000 clones. Material for sequencing was PBMCs. The receptors were sampled from a woman in her thirties in good health and CMV-seronegative. Each CDR3 is given with its conserved first and last residue. A D gene is named only where the DNA matches it firmly.

>TRBD1|TRBV27|13|TRBJ1-2
CASSWETGAGYTF
TGTGCCAGCAGTTGGGAGACAGGGGCTGGCTACACCTTC
>NA|TRBV6-6|13|TRBJ2-2
CASRDSYTGELFF
TGTGCCAGCAGGGACTCCTATACCGGGGAGCTGTTTTTT
>TRBD1|TRBV6-6|14|TRBJ2-3
CASSYGTGTDTQYF
TGTGCCAGCAGTTACGGGACAGGGACAGATACGCAGTATTTT
>NA|TRBV9|15|TRBJ1-4
CASSVDGGANEKLFF
TGTGCCAGCAGCGTAGACGGGGGGGCTAATGAAAAACTGTTTTTT
>TRBD2|TRBV6-1|17|TRBJ2-1
CASSDGLAGSSYNEQFF
TGTGCCAGCAGTGACGGACTAGCGGGGAGCTCCTACAATGAGCAGTTCTTC
>NA|TRBV25-1|14|TRBJ2-2
CASSAVRGAGELFF
TGTGCCAGCAGTGCGGTCAGGGGCGCCGGGGAGCTGTTTTTT
>NA|TRBV6-5|14|TRBJ1-1
CASSFHRSNTEAFF
TGTGCCAGCAGTTTCCACAGGAGTAACACTGAAGCTTTCTTT
>TRBD2|TRBV5-1|17|TRBJ2-1
CASSLAHAGGGYNEQFF
TGCGCCAGCAGCTTGGCCCATGCGGGAGGGGGCTACAATGAGCAGTTCTTC
>NA|TRBV6-6|16|TRBJ2-3
CAIRGNRGPPTDTQYF
TGTGCCATCCGCGGGAACAGGGGACCCCCAACAGATACGCAGTATTTT
>TRBD1|TRBV28|13|TRBJ1-1
CASSPGQGRRAFF
TGTGCCAGCAGTCCGGGACAGGGCCGGAGAGCTTTCTTT
>TRBD2|TRBV12-5|18|TRBJ2-1
CASGLVLAGAPSYNEQFF
TGTGCTAGTGGTTTGGTACTAGCGGGGGCCCCTTCCTACAATGAGCAGTTCTTC
>NA|TRBV6-5|13|TRBJ1-2
CASSYNVLYGYTF
TGTGCCAGCAGTTACAACGTACTCTATGGCTACACCTTC
>NA|TRBV6-1|17|TRBJ2-7
CASSAAIVLGSSYEQYF
TGTGCCAGCAGTGCGGCTATCGTATTGGGGAGCTCCTACGAGCAGTACTTC
>NA|TRBV28|13|TRBJ2-1
CASVDGGHNEQFF
TGTGCCAGCGTGGACGGGGGACACAATGAGCAGTTCTTC
>NA|TRBV2|10|TRBJ1-4
CASGRRKLFF
TGTGCCAGTGGACGGAGGAAACTGTTTTTT
>NA|TRBV7-9|17|TRBJ1-3
CASSAGRPRVSGNTIYF
TGTGCCAGCAGCGCCGGGAGGCCCAGGGTCTCTGGAAACACCATATATTTT
>TRBD1|TRBV7-9|15|TRBJ1-2
CASSLWDRDDYGYTF
TGTGCCAGCAGCTTATGGGACAGGGATGACTATGGCTACACCTTC
>NA|TRBV7-3|13|TRBJ2-7
CASSLLYGSEQYF
TGTGCCAGCAGCTTATTGTACGGGAGCGAGCAGTACTTC
>NA|TRBV2|12|TRBJ1-2
CASSADNYGYTF
TGTGCCAGCAGTGCAGATAACTATGGCTACACCTTC
>TRBD1|TRBV25-1|16|TRBJ2-7
CASSGTQGASSYEQYF
TGTGCCAGCAGTGGGACACAGGGGGCGAGCTCCTACGAGCAGTACTTC
>TRBD2|TRBV7-9|17|TRBJ2-5
CASSSPLAGGPSETQYF
TGTGCCAGCAGCTCCCCTCTAGCGGGAGGGCCGAGTGAGACCCAGTACTTC
>NA|TRBV7-2|16|TRBJ2-3
CASSLLPAAVADTQYF
TGTGCCAGCAGCTTGTTACCAGCGGCTGTCGCAGATACGCAGTATTTT
>TRBD1|TRBV27|14|TRBJ1-1
CASIPSTGTGEAFF
TGTGCCAGCATCCCCTCAACCGGGACAGGTGAAGCTTTCTTT
>NA|TRBV5-4|14|TRBJ1-3
CASSTPGTRNTIYF
TGTGCCAGCAGCACACCCGGGACTCGAAACACCATATATTTT
>TRBD1|TRBV27|16|TRBJ1-1
CASSASTGGWGTEAFF
TGTGCCAGCAGTGCGTCCACAGGGGGCTGGGGAACTGAAGCTTTCTTT
>NA|TRBV7-9|13|TRBJ2-7
CASSFQVPYEQYF
TGTGCCAGCAGCTTTCAGGTTCCCTACGAGCAGTACTTC
>TRBD1|TRBV7-9|15|TRBJ2-1
CASRAIGTGGNEQFF
TGTGCCAGCAGGGCGATCGGGACAGGGGGGAATGAGCAGTTCTTC
>NA|TRBV9|14|TRBJ1-5
CASSVTDSNQPQHF
TGTGCCAGCAGCGTGACAGATAGCAATCAGCCCCAGCATTTT
>TRBD1|TRBV2|19|TRBJ2-2
CASRPFTYRGRPNTGELFF
TGTGCCAGCAGACCCTTTACATACAGGGGTCGTCCGAACACCGGGGAGCTGTTTTTT
>NA|TRBV6-1|12|TRBJ1-5
CASSDLTQPQHF
TGTGCCAGCAGTGACCTAACTCAGCCCCAGCATTTT
>TRBD2|TRBV11-2|17|TRBJ2-2
CASSQFPAGGDTGELFF
TGTGCCAGCAGCCAGTTCCCAGCGGGAGGGGACACCGGGGAGCTGTTTTTT
>TRBD1|TRBV5-6|17|TRBJ1-2
CASSLDLGQGPSYGYTF
TGTGCCAGCAGCTTGGACCTAGGACAGGGACCCTCCTATGGCTACACCTTC
>TRBD1|TRBV4-1|14|TRBJ1-2
CASRLTTGNYGYTF
TGCGCCAGCAGGCTCACGACAGGGAACTATGGCTACACCTTC
>NA|TRBV28|14|TRBJ1-5
CASSLFGGDQPQHF
TGTGCCAGCAGTTTATTTGGGGGGGATCAGCCCCAGCATTTT
>TRBD2|TRBV4-2|16|TRBJ2-1
CASSQEPGTSLNEQFF
TGTGCCAGCAGCCAAGAACCCGGGACTAGTCTCAATGAGCAGTTCTTC
>NA|TRBV10-3|16|TRBJ1-1
CAISEGVSGGDTEAFF
TGTGCCATCAGTGAGGGGGTGTCGGGGGGGGACACTGAAGCTTTCTTT
>TRBD2|TRBV7-3|17|TRBJ2-1
CASSRTSGASSYNEQFF
TGTGCCAGCAGCAGGACTAGCGGGGCCTCCTCCTACAATGAGCAGTTCTTC
>TRBD2|TRBV5-1|18|TRBJ2-3
CASSLYVLAGDGGDTQYF
TGCGCCAGCAGCTTGTATGTCCTAGCGGGAGATGGCGGAGATACGCAGTATTTT
>TRBD2|TRBV6-1|19|TRBJ2-3
CASSEILGLAGVKADTQYF
TGTGCCAGCAGTGAAATCCTCGGACTAGCGGGGGTGAAGGCAGATACGCAGTATTTT
>TRBD2|TRBV7-6|17|TRBJ2-5
CASSLGLAGGYQETQYF
TGTGCCAGCAGCTTAGGACTAGCGGGGGGGTACCAAGAGACCCAGTACTTC
>NA|TRBV19|16|TRBJ1-4
CASSFRRKGANEKLFF
TGTGCCAGTAGTTTTAGACGAAAGGGGGCTAATGAAAAACTGTTTTTT
>TRBD1|TRBV6-1|14|TRBJ2-1
CASTGQDPFNEQFF
TGTGCCAGCACTGGACAGGACCCTTTCAATGAGCAGTTCTTC
>NA|TRBV6-1|11|TRBJ1-4
CASTPDEKLFF
TGTGCCAGCACTCCTGATGAAAAACTGTTTTTT
>TRBD2|TRBV7-6|17|TRBJ2-1
CASSQRLWSGEYNEQFF
TGTGCCAGCAGCCAACGGTTGTGGAGCGGGGAATACAATGAGCAGTTCTTC
>TRBD2|TRBV18|18|TRBJ2-3
CASSPLTSGDASTDTQYF
TGTGCCAGCTCACCATTAACTAGCGGGGATGCTAGCACAGATACGCAGTATTTT
>NA|TRBV27|15|TRBJ1-1
CASSLYHGVHTEAFF
TGTGCCAGCAGTTTATACCATGGAGTTCACACTGAAGCTTTCTTT
>NA|TRBV6-1|13|TRBJ1-1
CAGQDTRNTEAFF
TGTGCCGGGCAGGATACGAGGAACACTGAAGCTTTCTTT
>NA|TRBV14|15|TRBJ1-1
CASSPLQDRNTEAFF
TGTGCCAGCAGCCCCCTACAGGACAGGAACACTGAAGCTTTCTTT
>TRBD1|TRBV2|14|TRBJ2-5
CASSWDSRQETQYF
TGTGCCAGCAGCTGGGACAGCCGGCAAGAGACCCAGTACTTC
>TRBD1|TRBV6-1|15|TRBJ1-5
CASDHDRGNNQPQHF
TGTGCCAGCGACCATGACAGGGGTAACAATCAGCCCCAGCATTTT